The sequence of this TCR beta chain was determined in a study of cytomegalovirus exposure and HLA in healthy donors. The CDR3 covers 15 residues. Per germline, CDR1 SGHNT and CDR2 YYREEE (reference sequence). J gave up 7 bases and V 3 bases, and 12 bases lay outside the gene matches. Produced via immunoSEQ multiplex PCR; TCRdb's table is partial and in-frame only. The sample carries about 160,000 clones, approximately 86% recorded once. Study-wide results and limits: Reports credit the classifier with highly specific, highly sensitive diagnosis of cytomegalovirus status. TCR clusters originating in the first cohort tended to co-occur in the 120 validation repertoires, according to a later analysis. There were 164 TCR beta chains listed as cytomegalovirus-associated.

With regard to this clone: Antigen specificity is unknown.

The receptor was derived from a woman under 30 in good health and CMV-seronegative. V and J are TRBV5-4 and TRBJ2-5, with TRBD1 matching 7 bases. Sequenced sample: PBMCs. This CDR3 is CASSSAQGPFGTQYF. The CDR3 DNA follows: TGTGCCAGCAGCTCAGCACAGGGGCCCTTCGGGACCCAGTACTTC.